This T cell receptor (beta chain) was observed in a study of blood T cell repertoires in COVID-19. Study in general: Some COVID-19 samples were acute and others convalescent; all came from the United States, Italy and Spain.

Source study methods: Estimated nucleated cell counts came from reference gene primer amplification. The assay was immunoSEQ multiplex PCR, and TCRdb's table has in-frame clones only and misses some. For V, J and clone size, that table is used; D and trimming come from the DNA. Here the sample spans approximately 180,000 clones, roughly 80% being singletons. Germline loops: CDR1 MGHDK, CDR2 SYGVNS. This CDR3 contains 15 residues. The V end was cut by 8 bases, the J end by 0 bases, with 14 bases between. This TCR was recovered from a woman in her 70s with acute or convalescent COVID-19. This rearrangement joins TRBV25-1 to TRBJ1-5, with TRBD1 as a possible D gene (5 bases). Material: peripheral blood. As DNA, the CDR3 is TGTGCCAGCGCTGCAGGGATTAATAGCAATCAGCCCCAGCATTTT. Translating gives CASAAGINSNQPQHF.